This T cell receptor (beta chain) was sequenced in a study of blood T cells in healthy people across ages. Overall study context: Template switching caught about one barcoded beta molecule for each two T cells.

The study isolated at least 7 million PBMCs from each sample. The study's findings and limits: A greater number of naive CD4+ cells and higher diversity distinguished long-lived donors from aged donors.

With a J-beta primer mix and a sample-barcoded 5' primer, a second PCR ran 7 to 11 cycles. TCRdb called the 5' RACE reads again in MiXCR, with one record for every CDR3 protein. The sample yields about 1.1 million distinct CDR3 sequences, around two fifths seen once. Details on this clonotype: Its antigen is as yet unknown.

This receptor was identified in a man aged 18 to 35 in good health. Input material: blood.

The chain's CDR3 is CASSFNSPTDTQYF. In DNA form, the CDR3 reads TGTGCCAGCAGCTTTAACAGCCCCACAGATACGCAGTATTTT. This chain uses TRBV7-9 with TRBJ2-3, with D unresolved. From germline, CDR1 is SEHNR and CDR2 FQNEAQ (reference sequence). The CDR3 is made up of 14 amino acids. The V gene lost 3 bases and the J gene lost 2 bases, with 9 bases spanning the gap.